This is a list of T cell receptor beta chains from one sample in a study of cytomegalovirus exposure and HLA in healthy donors. Method: immunoSEQ multiplex PCR; TCRdb's copy keeps in-frame clones and lacks some. The top ten hold over 0.95% of the sample, which has some 200,000 clones, 85% to 90% seen once. Sequenced sample: PBMCs. Receptors originate from a woman aged 18-29 years in good health and CMV-seronegative. CDR3s include the opening cysteine and the closing phenylalanine or tryptophan. The D gene is left open where the match is weak. Size is omitted from some rows. Given values are once, few, many or a class for expanded clones.

V gene	D gene	J gene	clone size	CDR3 length	CDR3 protein	CDR3 DNA
TRBV7-2	TRBD1	TRBJ1-5	-	14	CASSRDRDGQPQHF	TGTGCCAGCAGTCGGGACAGGGACGGGCAGCCCCAGCATTTT
TRBV21-1	-	TRBJ2-1	-	16	CASSRYCGSSYNEQFF	TGTGCCAGCAGCCGCTATTGCGGTAGCTCCTACAATGAGCAGTTCTTC
TRBV15	-	TRBJ2-7	-	17	CATSSGDNWAPTYEQYF	TGTGCCACCAGCAGCGGCGACAACTGGGCTCCGACCTACGAGCAGTACTTC
TRBV2	-	TRBJ2-5	-	15	CASSGGGRSLKTQYF	TGTGCCAGCAGTGGAGGAGGGCGATCTTTGAAGACCCAGTACTTC
TRBV27	-	TRBJ2-7	-	14	CASSPQGPLEEQYF	TGTGCCAGCAGTCCTCAGGGGCCCCTTGAGGAGCAGTACTTC
TRBV30	-	TRBJ2-1	-	11	CASTRAIEQFF	TGTGCCTCAACCCGAGCCATTGAGCAGTTCTTC
TRBV11-3	-	TRBJ2-3	-	14	CASSSASGTDTQYF	TGTGCCAGCAGTTCAGCTAGCGGCACAGATACGCAGTATTTT
TRBV18	-	TRBJ2-2	-	16	CASSPAGPTNTGELFF	TGTGCCAGCTCACCAGCAGGGCCGACGAACACCGGGGAGCTGTTTTTT
TRBV27	-	TRBJ1-6	-	15	CASSLLSSYNSPLHF	TGTGCCAGCAGTTTACTCAGCTCCTATAATTCACCCCTCCACTTT
TRBV9	-	TRBJ2-7	-	12	CASSVGRGEQYF	TGTGCCAGCAGCGTAGGCCGGGGCGAGCAGTACTTC
TRBV11-2	-	TRBJ1-2	-	14	CASSLDAGYNGYTF	TGTGCCAGCAGCTTAGATGCGGGCTACAATGGCTACACCTTC
TRBV5-4	-	TRBJ2-2	-	15	CASGLYGANTGELFF	TGTGCCAGCGGGCTCTACGGGGCGAACACCGGGGAGCTGTTTTTT
TRBV9	TRBD2	TRBJ2-7	-	14	CASSPAGGNYEQYF	TGTGCCAGCTCCCCGGCGGGGGGAAACTACGAGCAGTACTTC
TRBV7-9	-	TRBJ2-7	few	12	CAAGPETYEQYF	TGTGCAGCGGGTCCAGAGACCTACGAGCAGTACTTC
TRBV6-5	TRBD2	TRBJ2-5	-	14	CASSGDYSQETQYF	TGTGCCAGCAGTGGGGACTATTCACAAGAGACCCAGTACTTC
TRBV5-6	-	TRBJ2-2	-	15	CASSRTTGRIGELFF	TGTGCCAGCAGCCGAACTACAGGGCGTATCGGGGAGCTGTTTTTT
TRBV5-1	TRBD2	TRBJ2-5	-	14	CASALTSGQETQYF	TGCGCCTCAGCCCTGACTAGCGGACAAGAGACCCAGTACTTC
TRBV28	-	TRBJ2-1	-	18	CASSDRGKRPWEDNEQFF	TGTGCCAGCAGTGACCGCGGGAAGAGGCCATGGGAGGACAATGAGCAGTTCTTC
TRBV5-1	TRBD2	TRBJ2-1	-	17	CASSLTSGRLTYNEQFF	TGCGCCAGCAGCTTAACTAGCGGGAGGCTTACCTACAATGAGCAGTTCTTC
TRBV19	-	TRBJ2-1	-	17	CASSIPPGSQFYNEQFF	TGTGCCAGTAGTATACCCCCCGGGAGCCAATTCTACAATGAGCAGTTCTTC
TRBV27	TRBD1	TRBJ2-7	-	14	CASRLQGVAYEQYF	TGTGCCAGTAGACTACAGGGGGTTGCCTACGAGCAGTACTTC
TRBV4-1	-	TRBJ2-1	few	18	CASSQVDMGFRSYNEQFF	TGCGCCAGCAGCCAAGTGGATATGGGCTTCCGCTCCTACAATGAGCAGTTCTTC
TRBV11-2	TRBD1	TRBJ2-4	-	15	CASSPGGQGENIQYF	TGTGCCAGCAGCCCGGGCGGACAGGGGGAAAACATTCAGTACTTC
TRBV7-9	-	TRBJ1-1	-	14	CASSFPRGGTEAFF	TGTGCCAGCAGCTTCCCTAGGGGGGGCACTGAAGCTTTCTTT
TRBV4-1	TRBD1	TRBJ1-1	-	15	CASSQRTGGNTEAFF	TGCGCCAGCAGCCAACGGACAGGGGGGAACACTGAAGCTTTCTTT
TRBV2	TRBD2	TRBJ2-3	-	19	CASSDRGQVLAGTTDTQYF	TGTGCCAGCAGTGACCGAGGGCAGGTCTTAGCGGGGACCACAGATACGCAGTATTTT
TRBV4-1	-	TRBJ2-7	few	11	CASSQRDEQYF	TGTGCCAGCAGCCAGCGGGACGAGCAGTACTTC
TRBV7-9	-	TRBJ2-2	-	12	CASSITGGELFF	TGTGCCAGCAGCATTACAGGGGGGGAGCTGTTTTTT